A single sample is the source of the 23 T cell receptor beta chains below, sequenced in a study of cytomegalovirus exposure and HLA in healthy donors. Primers for the PCR totalled 60 Vbeta and 13 Jbeta. Some clones are missing from TCRdb's copy, which holds only in-frame ones; the method was immunoSEQ multiplex PCR. The repertoire holds 150,000 to 200,000 clones, over 65% seen once, with 3.1% in the top ten. Specimen: PBMCs. These receptors were taken from a woman between 40 and 50 years old in good health and CMV-seronegative.

The V gene is TRBV6-5, the J gene TRBJ2-4; D gene ambiguous. From germline, CDR1 is MNHEY and CDR2 SVGAGI. The CDR3 extends over 15 amino acids. V was shortened by 6 bases and J by 2 bases, with 14 bases between the two germline ends. CDR3 nucleotides: TGTGCCAGCAGACAATCGCACTATTCCAAAAACATTCAGTACTTC. Encoded protein: CASRQSHYSKNIQYF.

This chain uses TRBV29-1 with TRBJ2-4; the match to TRBD1 covers 9 bases. The CDR3 spans 18 residues. V gave up 6 bases and J gave up 1 base; unmatched junction bases: 16. CDR1 SQVTM and CDR2 ANQGSEA come from the germline V gene. CDR3 protein: CSVPGQGKYWNAKNIQYF. The CDR3 region has the DNA TGCAGCGTGCCGGGACAGGGAAAATATTGGAACGCCAAAAACATTCAGTACTTC.

This chain joins TRBV27 and TRBJ1-6; D is possibly TRBD1 (6 bases). Trimming stripped 0 bases from V and 11 bases from J, with 11 bases between. Germline CDR1 is MNHEY and CDR2 is SMNVEV (reference sequence). The CDR3 spans 14 residues. In nucleotides, the CDR3 is TGTGCCAGCAGTTTATCCCCGCCAGGGGCACCCCTCCACTTT. As protein: CASSLSPPGAPLHF.

The chain employs TRBV6-4 and TRBJ1-1; no clear D. The CDR3 is 13 amino acids. Germline V lookup: CDR1 MRHNA, CDR2 SNTAGT. V was pared by 11 bases and J by 11 bases, with 24 bases between. This CDR3 is CARPRVLSRGAFF. As DNA, the CDR3 is TGTGCCCGACCCCGAGTTTTGTCGCGCGGGGCTTTCTTT.

The chain uses TRBV6-1 and TRBJ1-5; D possibly corresponds to TRBD1 (6 bases). This CDR3 has 14 amino acids. The germline V gene encodes CDR1 MNHNS and CDR2 SASEGT. With 6 bases removed from V and 4 bases from J, the gap between germline ends came to 13 bases. The CDR3 DNA sequence: TGTGCCAGCAGGGGAGGGGGGGGGAATCAGCCCCAGCATTTT. It translates to CASRGGGGNQPQHF.

V gene TRBV7-9 combines with J gene TRBJ2-7; tentative D call: TRBD1 (5 bases). Germline CDR1 and CDR2: SEHNR and FQNEAQ (reference sequence). V lost 6 bases and J lost 5, with 20 bases in between. The CDR3 extends over 15 amino acids. DNA of the CDR3: TGTGCCAGCAGTTCTCCAGGGTCAGGGCGGCACGAGCAGTACTTC. This gives the protein CASSSPGSGRHEQYF.

The J gene is TRBJ2-1, the V gene TRBV7-2; D is perhaps TRBD1 (5 bases). The ends were cut back, 4 bases at V and 0 bases at J, with 10 bases in the middle. The CDR3 has 15 amino acids. Germline assignment: CDR1 SGHTA and CDR2 FQGNSA. CDR3 region: CASSSDSPSYNEQFF. The CDR3 DNA sequence: TGTGCCAGCAGCTCCGACAGCCCCTCCTACAATGAGCAGTTCTTC. Supplemented by reference TRBV7-2 and TRBJ2-1, the full variable domain reads GAGVSQSPSNKVTEKGKDVELRCDPISGHTALYWYRQSLGQGLEFLIYFQGNSAPDKSGLPSDRFSAERTGGSVSTLTIQRTQQEDSAVYLCASSSDSPSYNEQFFGPGTRLTVL.

The chain combines TRBV5-1 with TRBJ2-7, with 13 positions matching TRBD2. This CDR3 is 15 amino acids long. V gave up 3 bases and J gave up 4 bases; unmatched junction bases: 4. Germline V lookup: CDR1 SGHRS, CDR2 YFSETQ. This chain's CDR3 is CASSSPGLAGYEQYF. In nucleotides, the CDR3 is TGCGCCAGCAGCTCTCCGGGACTAGCGGGGTACGAGCAGTACTTC. The whole variable domain, remainder taken from reference TRBV5-1 and TRBJ2-7, is KAGVTQTPRYLIKTRGQQVTLSCSPISGHRSVSWYQQTPGQGLQFLFEYFSETQRNKGNFPGRFSGRQFSNSRSEMNVSTLELGDSALYLCASSSPGLAGYEQYFGPGTRLTVT.

The V and J genes are TRBV9 and TRBJ2-5; 11 bases map to TRBD2. Germline loops: CDR1 SGDLS, CDR2 YYNGEE. The CDR3 spans 16 residues. The V segment lost 2 bases and the J segment 1 base; nucleotides outside the gene matches: 4. CDR3 sequence: CASSVALAGGQETQYF. The CDR3 coding sequence is TGTGCCAGCAGCGTCGCTCTAGCGGGGGGCCAAGAGACCCAGTACTTC.

The rearrangement uses TRBV19 and TRBJ1-3, with 9 bases lining up with TRBD1. Germline CDR1 is LNHDA and CDR2 is SQIVND (reference sequence). V shed 8 bases and J 5 bases; nucleotides not matched to a gene: 13. The length of the CDR3 is 16 residues. CDR3 in DNA: TGTGCCAGTCGGCCTCCGGGACAGGGAAGGAGAAACACCATATATTTT. It translates to CASRPPGQGRRNTIYF.

The chain uses TRBV18 and TRBJ2-1, with 7 nucleotides matching TRBD1. The CDR3 totals 16 residues. Germline V gives CDR1 KGHSH, CDR2 LQKENI. The V gene end was trimmed by 3 bases and the J gene end by 4 bases; junction bases not matched to a gene: 9. The CDR3 nucleotides read TGTGCCAGCTCACCGCCCGGGACAGATTTGTACAATGAGCAGTTCTTC. It yields the protein CASSPPGTDLYNEQFF. The full variable domain, with the rest looked up from reference TRBV18 and TRBJ2-1, is NAGVMQNPRHLVRRRGQEARLRCSPMKGHSHVYWYRQLPEEGLKFMVYLQKENIIDESGMPKERFSAEFPKEGPSILRIQQVVRGDSAAYFCASSPPGTDLYNEQFFGPGTRLTVL.

CDR3: CASSVGRKLNEQFF. The CDR3 DNA reads TGCGCCAGCAGCGTGGGGCGGAAACTCAATGAGCAGTTCTTC. The chain employs TRBV10-1 and TRBJ2-1; a weak D match, TRBD1 (5 bases). The V gene's germline CDR1 is WNHNN and CDR2 SYGVQD (reference sequence). The CDR3 runs to 14 residues. Trimming left V 6 bases short and J 6 bases short, with 15 bases between.

The gene calls are TRBV6-5 and TRBJ2-2, with 13 positions matching TRBD2. Germline V gene data show CDR1 as MNHEY and CDR2 as SVGAGI. V was clipped by 6 bases and J by 8 bases; unmatched bases: 6. This CDR3 spans 15 amino acids. The CDR3 reads CASSRTSGGGGELFF. The CDR3 DNA reads as TGTGCCAGCAGCCGGACTAGCGGGGGCGGGGGGGAGCTGTTTTTT.

The CDR3 spells CASSLAGDAEAFF. DNA of the CDR3: TGCGCCAGCAGCCTAGCAGGAGACGCTGAAGCTTTCTTT. The chain recombines TRBV5-1 with TRBJ1-1; unclear D gene. The germline V gene encodes CDR1 SGHRS and CDR2 YFSETQ. The V gene lost 4 bases and the J gene lost 6 bases, with 13 bases spanning the gap. There are 13 residues in the CDR3.

The genes are TRBV19 and TRBJ1-3; a possible D gene is TRBD1 (6 bases). The CDR3 is 15 residues long. Trimming removed 5 bases from V and 2 bases from J, with 13 bases in between. From germline, CDR1 is LNHDA and CDR2 SQIVND (reference sequence). The chain's CDR3 is CASSPRGSAGNTIYF. The CDR3 DNA is TGTGCCAGTAGTCCGAGGGGGTCTGCTGGAAACACCATATATTTT.

The V call is TRBV5-4, the J call TRBJ2-7; TRBD1 might be the D (6 bases). CDR3 length: 14 amino acids. Germline CDR1 reads SGHNT; CDR2 reads YYREEE (reference sequence). Trimming pared 0 bases from V and 0 bases from J, leaving 7 bases between. CDR3 sequence reads: CASSLGDTSYEQYF. The CDR3 DNA reads as TGTGCCAGCAGCTTGGGGGACACCTCCTACGAGCAGTACTTC.

The chain carries TRBV16 and TRBJ1-1; perhaps TRBD1 as D (5 bases). This CDR3 contains 11 residues. Germline values: CDR1 KGHSY, CDR2 FQNENV. Trimming stripped 0 bases from V and 10 bases from J, with 6 bases between. CDR3 residues: CASSQSDRAFF. CDR3 coding DNA: TGTGCCAGCAGCCAATCAGACAGAGCTTTCTTT.

The chain carries TRBV19 and TRBJ2-7; tentatively, D is TRBD2 (5 bases). From germline, CDR1 is LNHDA and CDR2 SQIVND (reference sequence). Trimming removed 3 bases at V and 3 bases at J, with 9 bases between. The CDR3 is 13 residues long. The CDR3 coding sequence is TGTGCCAGTAGTATTGCCGGGGACTACGAGCAGTACTTC. Translating it yields CASSIAGDYEQYF.

This chain links TRBV7-2 with TRBJ2-5; 14 bases map to TRBD2. V dropped 5 bases and J dropped 1; count of bases not matched to a gene: 3. This CDR3 is built from 16 residues. Germline CDR1 is SGHTA and CDR2 is FQGNSA. CDR3 in DNA: TGTGCCAGCAGCATGGGACTAGCGGGGGTCCAAGAGACCCAGTACTTC. Amino acid sequence: CASSMGLAGVQETQYF. The complete variable domain, with remaining parts taken from reference TRBV7-2 and TRBJ2-5, reads GAGVSQSPSNKVTEKGKDVELRCDPISGHTALYWYRQSLGQGLEFLIYFQGNSAPDKSGLPSDRFSAERTGGSVSTLTIQRTQQEDSAVYLCASSMGLAGVQETQYFGPGTRLLVL.

The CDR3 reads CASSPMTGPPYTF. CDR3 sequence (DNA): TGTGCCAGCTCACCGATGACAGGGCCCCCCTACACCTTC. The chain employs TRBV18 and TRBJ1-2, with 7 bases identical to TRBD1. Germline CDR1 reads KGHSH; CDR2 reads LQKENI. This CDR3 region has 13 residues. With 3 bases clipped from V and 10 bases from J, the junction kept 8 bases outside the gene matches.

This sequence joins TRBV11-1 and TRBJ1-1, with 9 bases lining up with TRBD1. CDR1 is SGHAT, CDR2 FQDESV, per germline (reference sequence). This CDR3 is built from 18 residues. J gave up 1 base and V 5 bases, and 14 bases lay outside the gene matches. The CDR3 loop reads CASSQPGQGRLPNTEAFF. The CDR3 DNA reads TGTGCCAGCAGCCAACCGGGACAGGGAAGGTTGCCGAACACTGAAGCTTTCTTT.

The V gene is TRBV6-1, the J gene TRBJ2-3, with 8 positions matching TRBD2. J was trimmed by 11 bases and V by 2 bases; bases with no gene match: 15. Looked up from germline, CDR1 is MNHNS and CDR2 is SASEGT. The CDR3 is 16 residues long. CDR3 sequence: CASSEMAGGGPSRQYF. The CDR3 DNA sequence: TGTGCCAGCAGTGAAATGGCTGGCGGGGGGCCCAGTAGGCAGTATTTT.

The chain recombines TRBV11-2 with TRBJ1-6; the match to TRBD1 covers 10 bases. The CDR3 sequence is 16 residues long. V lost 5 bases and J lost 9; bases outside the gene matches: 10. Germline assignment: CDR1 SGHAT and CDR2 FQNNGV. The chain's CDR3 is CASSGTGTGVGSPLHF. Written as DNA, the CDR3 is TGTGCCAGCAGCGGAACCGGGACAGGGGTTGGTTCACCCCTCCACTTT.